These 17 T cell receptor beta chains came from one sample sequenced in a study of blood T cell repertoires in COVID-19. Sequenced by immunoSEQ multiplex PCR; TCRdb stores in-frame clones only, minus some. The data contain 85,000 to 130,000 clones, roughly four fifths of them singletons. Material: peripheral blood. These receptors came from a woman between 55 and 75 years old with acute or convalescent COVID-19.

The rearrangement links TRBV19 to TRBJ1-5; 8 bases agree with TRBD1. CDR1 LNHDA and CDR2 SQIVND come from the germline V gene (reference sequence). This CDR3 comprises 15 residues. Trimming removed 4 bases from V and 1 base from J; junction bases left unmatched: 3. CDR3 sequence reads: CASSSRQGSNQPQHF. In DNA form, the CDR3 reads TGTGCCAGTAGTAGCCGACAGGGGAGCAATCAGCCCCAGCATTTT.

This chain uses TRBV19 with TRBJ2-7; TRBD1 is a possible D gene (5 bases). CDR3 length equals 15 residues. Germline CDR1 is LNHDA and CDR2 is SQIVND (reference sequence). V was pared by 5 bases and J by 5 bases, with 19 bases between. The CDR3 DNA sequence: TGTGCCAGTAGTCCTACTGACAGAAGGGTCAACGAGCAGTACTTC. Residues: CASSPTDRRVNEQYF. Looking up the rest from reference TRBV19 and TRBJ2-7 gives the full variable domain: DGGITQSPKYLFRKEGQNVTLSCEQNLNHDAMYWYRQDPGQGLRLIYYSQIVNDFQKGDIAEGYSVSREKKESFPLTVTSAQKNPTAFYLCASSPTDRRVNEQYFGPGTRLTVT.

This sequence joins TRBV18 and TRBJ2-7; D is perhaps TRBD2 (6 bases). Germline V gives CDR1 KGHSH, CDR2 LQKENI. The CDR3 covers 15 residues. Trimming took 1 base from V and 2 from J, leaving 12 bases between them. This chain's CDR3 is CASSPLPAGTYEQYF. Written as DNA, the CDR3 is TGTGCCAGCTCACCACTTCCGGCGGGAACCTACGAGCAGTACTTC.

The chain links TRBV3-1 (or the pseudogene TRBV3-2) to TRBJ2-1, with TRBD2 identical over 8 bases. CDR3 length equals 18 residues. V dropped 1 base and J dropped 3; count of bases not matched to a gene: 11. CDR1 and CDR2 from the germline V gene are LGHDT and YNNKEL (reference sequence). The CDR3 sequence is CASSQGERGGPVYNEQFF. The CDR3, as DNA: TGTGCCAGCAGCCAAGGGGAACGCGGGGGGCCCGTCTACAATGAGCAGTTCTTC.

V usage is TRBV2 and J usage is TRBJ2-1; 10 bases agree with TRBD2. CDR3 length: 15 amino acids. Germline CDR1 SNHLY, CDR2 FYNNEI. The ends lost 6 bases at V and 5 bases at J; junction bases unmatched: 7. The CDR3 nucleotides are TGTGCCAGCAGGCGGACTAGCGGAGACAACAATGAGCAGTTCTTC. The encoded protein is CASRRTSGDNNEQFF.

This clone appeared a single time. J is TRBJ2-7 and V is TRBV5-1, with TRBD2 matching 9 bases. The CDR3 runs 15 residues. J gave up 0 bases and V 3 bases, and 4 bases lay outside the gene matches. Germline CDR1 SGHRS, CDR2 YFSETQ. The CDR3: CASSSLAGTSYEQYF. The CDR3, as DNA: TGCGCCAGCAGCTCCCTAGCGGGAACCTCCTACGAGCAGTACTTC.

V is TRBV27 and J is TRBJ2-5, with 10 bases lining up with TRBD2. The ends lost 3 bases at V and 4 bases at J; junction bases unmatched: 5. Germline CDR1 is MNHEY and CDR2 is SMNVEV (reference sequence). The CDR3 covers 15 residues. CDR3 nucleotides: TGTGCCAGCAGTTTTGCTAGCGGGAGTGGAGAGACCCAGTACTTC. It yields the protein CASSFASGSGETQYF.

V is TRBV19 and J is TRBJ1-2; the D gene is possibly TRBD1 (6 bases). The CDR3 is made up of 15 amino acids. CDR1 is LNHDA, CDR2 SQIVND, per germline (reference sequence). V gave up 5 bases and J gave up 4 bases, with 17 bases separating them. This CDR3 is CASSSPGQRSYGYTF. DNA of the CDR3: TGTGCCAGTAGTTCCCCTGGACAGCGGTCCTATGGCTACACCTTC.

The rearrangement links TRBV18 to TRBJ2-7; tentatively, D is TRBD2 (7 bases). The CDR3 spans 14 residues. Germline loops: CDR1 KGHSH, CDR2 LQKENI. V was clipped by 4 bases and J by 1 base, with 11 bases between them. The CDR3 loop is CASSLGGASYEQYF. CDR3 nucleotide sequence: TGTGCCAGCTCACTGGGGGGGGCGTCCTACGAGCAGTACTTC.

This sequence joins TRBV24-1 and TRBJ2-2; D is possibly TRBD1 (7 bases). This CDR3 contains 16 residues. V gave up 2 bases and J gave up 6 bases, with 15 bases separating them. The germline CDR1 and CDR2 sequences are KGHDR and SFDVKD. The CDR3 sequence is CATSDSRRGASGELFF. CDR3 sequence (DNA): TGTGCCACCAGTGATTCTCGCAGGGGGGCGTCCGGGGAGCTGTTTTTT.

The CDR3: CASSLIGVGSGAETQYF. The CDR3 DNA is TGTGCCAGCAGCTTGATTGGGGTTGGCAGCGGTGCAGAGACCCAGTACTTC. This chain joins TRBV5-4 and TRBJ2-5, with D tentatively TRBD2 (5 bases). Germline CDR1 SGHNT, CDR2 YYREEE (reference sequence). The CDR3 consists of 17 residues. Trimming took off 1 base at V and 4 bases at J, with 20 bases between the two ends. Supplemented by reference TRBV5-4 and TRBJ2-5, the full variable domain reads ETGVTQSPTHLIKTRGQQVTLRCSSQSGHNTVSWYQQALGQGPQFIFQYYREEENGRGNFPPRFSGLQFPNYSSELNVNALELDDSALYLCASSLIGVGSGAETQYFGPGTRLLVL.

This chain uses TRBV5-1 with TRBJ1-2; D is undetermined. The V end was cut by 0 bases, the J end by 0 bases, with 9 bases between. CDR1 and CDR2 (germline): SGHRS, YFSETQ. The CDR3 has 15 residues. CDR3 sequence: CASSLAEAANYGYTF. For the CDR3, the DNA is TGCGCCAGCAGCTTGGCCGAGGCAGCTAACTATGGCTACACCTTC.

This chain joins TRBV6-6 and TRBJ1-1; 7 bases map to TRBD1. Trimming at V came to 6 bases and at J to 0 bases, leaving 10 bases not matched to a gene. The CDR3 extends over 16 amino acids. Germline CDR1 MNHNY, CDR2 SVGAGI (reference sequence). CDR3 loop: CASSETPGGMNTEAFF. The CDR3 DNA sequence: TGTGCCAGCAGCGAGACACCAGGGGGGATGAACACTGAAGCTTTCTTT.

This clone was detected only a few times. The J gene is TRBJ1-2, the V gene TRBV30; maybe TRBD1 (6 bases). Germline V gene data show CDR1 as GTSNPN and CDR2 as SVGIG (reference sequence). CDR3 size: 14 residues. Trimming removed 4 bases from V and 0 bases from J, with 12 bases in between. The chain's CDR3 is CAWTETGTNYGYTF. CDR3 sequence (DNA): TGTGCCTGGACAGAGACAGGAACTAACTATGGCTACACCTTC.

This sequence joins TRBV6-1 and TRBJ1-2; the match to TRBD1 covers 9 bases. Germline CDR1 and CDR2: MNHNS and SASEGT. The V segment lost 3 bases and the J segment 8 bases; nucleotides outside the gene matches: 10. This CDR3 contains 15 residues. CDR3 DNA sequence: TGTGCCAGCAGTGATAACCGGGGACAGGGCAGGGGCTACACCTTC. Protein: CASSDNRGQGRGYTF.

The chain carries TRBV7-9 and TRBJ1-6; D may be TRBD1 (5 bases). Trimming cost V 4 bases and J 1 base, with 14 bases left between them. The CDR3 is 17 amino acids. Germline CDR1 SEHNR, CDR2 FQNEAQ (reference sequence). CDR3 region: CASSWLGQGSYNSPLHF. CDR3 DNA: TGTGCCAGCAGCTGGTTGGGGCAGGGATCCTATAATTCACCCCTCCACTTT.

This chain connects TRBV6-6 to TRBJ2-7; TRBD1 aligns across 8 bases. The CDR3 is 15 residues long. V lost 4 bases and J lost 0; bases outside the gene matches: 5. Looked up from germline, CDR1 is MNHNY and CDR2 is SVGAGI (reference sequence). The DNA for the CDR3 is TGTGCCAGCAGTTTCGACAGGGGTGCCTCCTACGAGCAGTACTTC. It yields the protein CASSFDRGASYEQYF.